A single T cell receptor beta chain is shown here with its context. The data are from a study of blood T cell repertoires in COVID-19. V lost 1 base and J lost 2, with 5 bases in between. Germline CDR1 SGHTA, CDR2 FQGNSA. This CDR3 is built from 13 residues. The table came from immunoSEQ multiplex PCR; TCRdb's copy has only in-frame clones and leaves some out. The sample holds about 160,000 clones, just under 85% seen once. V is TRBV7-2 and J is TRBJ1-2; D not resolved. Sample: peripheral blood. The TCR was taken from a woman aged 80 or over with acute or convalescent COVID-19. In nucleotides, the CDR3 is TGTGCCAGCAGCTTAGGCAGGAACTATGGCTACACCTTC. Its translation: CASSLGRNYGYTF. The variable domain in full, with the rest retrieved from reference TRBV7-2 and TRBJ1-2, is GAGVSQSPSNKVTEKGKDVELRCDPISGHTALYWYRQSLGQGLEFLIYFQGNSAPDKSGLPSDRFSAERTGGSVSTLTIQRTQQEDSAVYLCASSLGRNYGYTFGSGTRLTVV.